This entry is about one T cell receptor beta chain. The data derive from a study of blood T cell repertoires in COVID-19. This CDR3 is 15 amino acids long. In germline, CDR1 is MNHEY, CDR2 SVGAGI. V gave up 4 bases and J gave up 1 base; unmatched junction bases: 2. In the original processing: By means of reference gene primer amplification, nucleated cell counts were estimated. TCRdb's table, derived via immunoSEQ multiplex PCR, lists solely in-frame clones and lacks some. Clonal size and the V and J genes are those of that table, whereas D and trimming came from the DNA. This table holds 200,000 to 250,000 clones, approximately 90% found once.

The TCR sequence derives from a man in his sixties with COVID-19, enrolled during active disease. Sequenced input: peripheral blood. This sequence joins TRBV6-5 and TRBJ1-3; 9 bases fit TRBD1. CDR3 residues: CASSWTGESGNTIYF. The CDR3 region has the DNA TGTGCCAGCAGTTGGACAGGGGAGTCTGGAAACACCATATATTTT.